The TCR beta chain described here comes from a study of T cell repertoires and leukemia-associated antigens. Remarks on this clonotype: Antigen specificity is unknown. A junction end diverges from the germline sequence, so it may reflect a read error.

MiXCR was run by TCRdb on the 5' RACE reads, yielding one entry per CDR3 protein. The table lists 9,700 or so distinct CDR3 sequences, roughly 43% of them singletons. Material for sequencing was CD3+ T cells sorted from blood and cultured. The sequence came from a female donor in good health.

The CDR3 is CANSPLRAGGYTF. DNA of the CDR3: TGTGCCAACTCACCACTCAGGGCAGGTGGCTACACCTTC. The rearrangement uses TRBV18 and TRBJ1-2; tentatively, D is TRBD1 (5 bases). The CDR3 contains 13 residues. Germline CDR1 and CDR2: KGHSH and LQKENI.